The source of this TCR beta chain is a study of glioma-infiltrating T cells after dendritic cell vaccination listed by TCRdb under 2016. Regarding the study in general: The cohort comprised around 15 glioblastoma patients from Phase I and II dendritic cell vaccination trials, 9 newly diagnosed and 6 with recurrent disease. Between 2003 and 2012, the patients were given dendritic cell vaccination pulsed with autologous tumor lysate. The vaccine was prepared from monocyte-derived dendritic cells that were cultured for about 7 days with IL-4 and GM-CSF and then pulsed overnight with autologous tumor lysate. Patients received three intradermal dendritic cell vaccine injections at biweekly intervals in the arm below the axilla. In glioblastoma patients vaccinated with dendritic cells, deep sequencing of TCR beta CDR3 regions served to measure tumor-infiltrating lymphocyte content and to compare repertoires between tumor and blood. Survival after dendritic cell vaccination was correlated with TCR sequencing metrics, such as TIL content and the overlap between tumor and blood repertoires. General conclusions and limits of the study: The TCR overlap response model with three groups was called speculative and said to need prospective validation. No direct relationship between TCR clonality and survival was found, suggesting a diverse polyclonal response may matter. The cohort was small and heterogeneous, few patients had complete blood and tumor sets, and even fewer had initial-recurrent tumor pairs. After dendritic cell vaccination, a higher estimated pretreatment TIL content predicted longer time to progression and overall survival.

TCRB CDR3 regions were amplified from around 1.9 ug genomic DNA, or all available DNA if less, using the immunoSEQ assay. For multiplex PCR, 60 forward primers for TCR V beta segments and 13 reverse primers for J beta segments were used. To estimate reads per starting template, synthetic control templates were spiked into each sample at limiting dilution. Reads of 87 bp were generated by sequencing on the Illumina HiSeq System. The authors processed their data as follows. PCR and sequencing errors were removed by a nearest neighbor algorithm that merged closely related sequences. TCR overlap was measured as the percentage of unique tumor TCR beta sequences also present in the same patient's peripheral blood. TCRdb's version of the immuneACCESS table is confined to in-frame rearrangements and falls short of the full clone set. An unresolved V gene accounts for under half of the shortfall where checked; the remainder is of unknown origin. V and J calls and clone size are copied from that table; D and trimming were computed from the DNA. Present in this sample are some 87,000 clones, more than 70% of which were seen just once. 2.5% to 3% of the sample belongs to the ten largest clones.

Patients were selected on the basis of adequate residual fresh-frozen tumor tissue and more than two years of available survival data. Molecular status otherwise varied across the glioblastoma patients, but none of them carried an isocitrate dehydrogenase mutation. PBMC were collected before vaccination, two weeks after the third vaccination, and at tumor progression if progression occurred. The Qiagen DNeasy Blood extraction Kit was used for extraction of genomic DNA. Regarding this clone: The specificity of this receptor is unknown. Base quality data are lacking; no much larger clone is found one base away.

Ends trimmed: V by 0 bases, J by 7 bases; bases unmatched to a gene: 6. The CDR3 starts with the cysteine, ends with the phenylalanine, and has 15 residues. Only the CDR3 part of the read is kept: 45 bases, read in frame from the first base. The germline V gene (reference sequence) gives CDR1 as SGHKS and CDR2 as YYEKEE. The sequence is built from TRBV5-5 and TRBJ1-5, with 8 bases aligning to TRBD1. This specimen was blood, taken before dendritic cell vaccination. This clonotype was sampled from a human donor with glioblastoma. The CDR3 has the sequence CASSLEDRAHQPQHF. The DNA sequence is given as TGTGCCAGCAGCTTGGAGGACAGGGCTCACCAGCCCCAGCATTTT.